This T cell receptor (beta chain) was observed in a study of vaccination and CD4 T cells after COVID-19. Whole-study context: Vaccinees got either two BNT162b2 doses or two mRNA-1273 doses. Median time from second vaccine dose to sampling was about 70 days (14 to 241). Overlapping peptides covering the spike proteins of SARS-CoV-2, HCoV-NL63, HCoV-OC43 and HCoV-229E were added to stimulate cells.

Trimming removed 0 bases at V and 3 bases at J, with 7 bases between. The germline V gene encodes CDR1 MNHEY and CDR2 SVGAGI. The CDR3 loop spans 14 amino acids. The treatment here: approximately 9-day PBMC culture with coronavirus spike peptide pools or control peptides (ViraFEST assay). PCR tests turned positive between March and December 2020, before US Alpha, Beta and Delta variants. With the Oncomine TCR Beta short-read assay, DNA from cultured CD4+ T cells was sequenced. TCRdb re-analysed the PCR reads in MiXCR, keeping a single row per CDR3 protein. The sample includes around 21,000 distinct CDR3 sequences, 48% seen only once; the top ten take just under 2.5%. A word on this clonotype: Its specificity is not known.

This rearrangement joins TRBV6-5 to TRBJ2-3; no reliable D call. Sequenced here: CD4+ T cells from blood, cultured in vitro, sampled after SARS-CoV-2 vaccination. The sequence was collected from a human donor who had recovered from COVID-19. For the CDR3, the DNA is TGTGCCAGCAGTTACTCGAAAAGGACAGATACGCAGTATTTT. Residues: CASSYSKRTDTQYF.